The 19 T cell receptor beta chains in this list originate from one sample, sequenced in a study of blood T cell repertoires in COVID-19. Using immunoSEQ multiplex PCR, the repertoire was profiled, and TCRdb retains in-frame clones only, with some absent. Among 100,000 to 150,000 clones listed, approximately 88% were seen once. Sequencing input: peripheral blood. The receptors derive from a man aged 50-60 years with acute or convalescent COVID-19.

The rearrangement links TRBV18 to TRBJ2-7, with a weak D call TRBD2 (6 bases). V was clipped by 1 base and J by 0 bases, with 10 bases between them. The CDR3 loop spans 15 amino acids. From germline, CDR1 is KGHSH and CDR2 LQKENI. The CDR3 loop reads CASSPQGGGSYEQYF. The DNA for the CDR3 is TGTGCCAGCTCACCACAGGGAGGTGGCTCCTACGAGCAGTACTTC. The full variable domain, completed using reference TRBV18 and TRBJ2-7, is NAGVMQNPRHLVRRRGQEARLRCSPMKGHSHVYWYRQLPEEGLKFMVYLQKENIIDESGMPKERFSAEFPKEGPSILRIQQVVRGDSAAYFCASSPQGGGSYEQYFGPGTRLTVT.

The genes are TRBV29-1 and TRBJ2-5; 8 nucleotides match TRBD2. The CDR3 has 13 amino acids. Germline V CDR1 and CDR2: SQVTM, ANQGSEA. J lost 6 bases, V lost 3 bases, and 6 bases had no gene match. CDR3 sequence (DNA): TGCAGCGTTGACCGGGGGGGCGCGAAGACCCAGTACTTC. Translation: CSVDRGGAKTQYF.

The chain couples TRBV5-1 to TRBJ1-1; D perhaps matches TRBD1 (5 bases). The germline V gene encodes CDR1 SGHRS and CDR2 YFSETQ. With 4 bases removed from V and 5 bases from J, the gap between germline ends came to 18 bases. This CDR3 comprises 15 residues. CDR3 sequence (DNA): TGCGCCAGCAGCCCCACGGGGGAGGGGAAAACTGAAGCTTTCTTT. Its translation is CASSPTGEGKTEAFF.

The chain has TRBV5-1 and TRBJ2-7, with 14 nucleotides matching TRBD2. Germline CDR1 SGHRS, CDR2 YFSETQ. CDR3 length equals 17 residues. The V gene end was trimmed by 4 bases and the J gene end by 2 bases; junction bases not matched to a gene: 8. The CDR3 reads CASSVGTSGSFPYEQYF. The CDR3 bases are TGCGCCAGCAGCGTGGGGACTAGCGGGAGCTTCCCCTACGAGCAGTACTTC.

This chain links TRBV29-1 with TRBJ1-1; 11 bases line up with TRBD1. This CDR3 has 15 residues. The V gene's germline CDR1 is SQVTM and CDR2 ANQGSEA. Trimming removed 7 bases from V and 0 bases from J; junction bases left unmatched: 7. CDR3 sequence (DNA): TGCAGCGCCTCCGGGACAGGGGGTCTGAACACTGAAGCTTTCTTT. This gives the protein CSASGTGGLNTEAFF.

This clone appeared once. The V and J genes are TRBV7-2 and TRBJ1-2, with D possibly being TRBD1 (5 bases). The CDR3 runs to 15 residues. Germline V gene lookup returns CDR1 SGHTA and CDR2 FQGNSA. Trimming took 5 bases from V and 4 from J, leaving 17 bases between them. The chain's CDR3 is CASSAAGPTGYGYTF. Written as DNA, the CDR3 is TGTGCCAGCAGCGCAGCCGGCCCCACAGGCTATGGCTACACCTTC.

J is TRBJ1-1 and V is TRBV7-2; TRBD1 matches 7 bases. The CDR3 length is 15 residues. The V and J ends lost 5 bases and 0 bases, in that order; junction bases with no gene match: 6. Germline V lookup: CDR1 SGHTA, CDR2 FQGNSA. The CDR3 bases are TGTGCCAGCAGCGTTAGGACAGGTTTGAACACTGAAGCTTTCTTT. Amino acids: CASSVRTGLNTEAFF.

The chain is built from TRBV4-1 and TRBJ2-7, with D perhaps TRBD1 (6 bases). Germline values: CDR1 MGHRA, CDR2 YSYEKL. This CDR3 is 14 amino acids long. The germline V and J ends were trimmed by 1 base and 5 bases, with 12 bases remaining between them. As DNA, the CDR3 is TGCGCCAGCAGCCAAGTAAACAGGGTCCACGAGCAGTACTTC. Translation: CASSQVNRVHEQYF.

The DNA for the CDR3 is TGTGCCAGTAGTACCTCTGGTTGGAACCGACTCAATCAGCCCCAGCATTTT. Protein sequence: CASSTSGWNRLNQPQHF. This chain links TRBV19 with TRBJ1-5; D remains ambiguous. From germline, CDR1 is LNHDA and CDR2 SQIVND (reference sequence). V dropped 4 bases and J dropped 3 bases, with 19 bases sitting between them. The CDR3 is 17 residues long. The full variable domain, in which reference TRBV19 and TRBJ1-5 provide the parts outside the CDR3, is DGGITQSPKYLFRKEGQNVTLSCEQNLNHDAMYWYRQDPGQGLRLIYYSQIVNDFQKGDIAEGYSVSREKKESFPLTVTSAQKNPTAFYLCASSTSGWNRLNQPQHFGDGTRLSIL.

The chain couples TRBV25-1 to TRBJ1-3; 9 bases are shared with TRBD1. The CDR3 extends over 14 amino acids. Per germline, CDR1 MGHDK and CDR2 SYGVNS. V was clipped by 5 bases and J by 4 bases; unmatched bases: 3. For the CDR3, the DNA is TGTGCCAGCAGTCCGGACAGGGGAGGAAACACCATATATTTT. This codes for CASSPDRGGNTIYF. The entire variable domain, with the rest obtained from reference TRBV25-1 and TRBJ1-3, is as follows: EADIYQTPRYLVIGTGKKITLECSQTMGHDKMYWYQQDPGMELHLIHYSYGVNSTEKGDLSSESTVSRIRTEHFPLTLESARPSHTSQYLCASSPDRGGNTIYFGEGSWLTVV.

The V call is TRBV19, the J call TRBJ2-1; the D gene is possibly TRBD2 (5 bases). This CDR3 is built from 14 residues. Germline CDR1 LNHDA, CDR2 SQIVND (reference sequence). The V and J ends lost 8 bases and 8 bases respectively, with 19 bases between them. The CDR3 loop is CASSPSQFYHEQFF. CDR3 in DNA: TGTGCCAGTTCCCCTAGCCAGTTTTATCATGAGCAGTTCTTC.

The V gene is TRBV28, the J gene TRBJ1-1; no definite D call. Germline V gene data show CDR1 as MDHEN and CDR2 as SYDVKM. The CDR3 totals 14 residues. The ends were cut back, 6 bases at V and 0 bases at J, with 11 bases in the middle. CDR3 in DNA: TGTGCCAGCAGACCCGGGAGCATGAACACTGAAGCTTTCTTT. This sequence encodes CASRPGSMNTEAFF.

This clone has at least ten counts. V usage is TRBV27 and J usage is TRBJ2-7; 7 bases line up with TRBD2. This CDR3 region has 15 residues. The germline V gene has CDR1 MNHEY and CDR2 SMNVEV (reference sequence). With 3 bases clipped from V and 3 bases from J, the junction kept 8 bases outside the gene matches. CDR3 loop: CASSLSASGFYEQYF. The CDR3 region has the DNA TGTGCCAGCAGTTTGTCGGCTAGCGGATTCTACGAGCAGTACTTC.

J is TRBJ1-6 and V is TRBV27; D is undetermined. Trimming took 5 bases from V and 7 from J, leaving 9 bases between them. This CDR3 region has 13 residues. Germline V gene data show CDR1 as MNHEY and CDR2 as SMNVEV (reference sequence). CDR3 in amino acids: CASSINSNSPLHF. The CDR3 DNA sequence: TGTGCCAGCAGTATTAACAGCAATTCACCCCTCCACTTT.

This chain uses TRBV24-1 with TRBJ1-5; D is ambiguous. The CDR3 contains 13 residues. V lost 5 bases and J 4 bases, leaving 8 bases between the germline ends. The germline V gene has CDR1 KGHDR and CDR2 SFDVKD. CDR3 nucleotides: TGTGCCACCAGTGCCCGTCCTAATCAGCCCCAGCATTTT. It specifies CATSARPNQPQHF.

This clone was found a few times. CDR3 region: CASSLWPGPNPEAFF. In nucleotides, the CDR3 is TGTGCCAGCAGTTTATGGCCGGGTCCCAACCCTGAAGCTTTCTTT. The chain is built from TRBV28 and TRBJ1-1; D unresolved. Germline values: CDR1 MDHEN, CDR2 SYDVKM. The length of the CDR3 is 15 residues. V was trimmed by 0 bases and J by 6 bases, leaving 14 bases between them.

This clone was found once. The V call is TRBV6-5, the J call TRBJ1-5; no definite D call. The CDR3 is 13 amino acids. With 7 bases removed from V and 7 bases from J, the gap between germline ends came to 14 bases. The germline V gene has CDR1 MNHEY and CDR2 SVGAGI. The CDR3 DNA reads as TGTGCCAGCACCTCCCGGCGGGGACAGCCCCAGCATTTT. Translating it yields CASTSRRGQPQHF.

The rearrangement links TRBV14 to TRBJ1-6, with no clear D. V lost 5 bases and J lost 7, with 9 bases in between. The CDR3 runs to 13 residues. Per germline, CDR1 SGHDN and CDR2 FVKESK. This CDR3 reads CASSTFQNSPLHF. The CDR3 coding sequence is TGTGCCAGCAGCACCTTCCAGAATTCACCCCTCCACTTT.

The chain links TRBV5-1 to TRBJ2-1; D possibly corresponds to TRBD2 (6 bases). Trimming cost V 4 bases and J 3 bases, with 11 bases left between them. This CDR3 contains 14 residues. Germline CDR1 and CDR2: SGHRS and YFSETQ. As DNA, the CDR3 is TGCGCCAGCAGCATAACGGGGGACTACAATGAGCAGTTCTTC. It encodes CASSITGDYNEQFF. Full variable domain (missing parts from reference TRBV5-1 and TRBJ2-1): KAGVTQTPRYLIKTRGQQVTLSCSPISGHRSVSWYQQTPGQGLQFLFEYFSETQRNKGNFPGRFSGRQFSNSRSEMNVSTLELGDSALYLCASSITGDYNEQFFGPGTRLTVL.